Listed below are T cell receptor beta chains from one sample, sequenced in a study of OX40 agonist ivuxolimab in advanced cancers. Assay used: immunoSEQ multiplex PCR; TCRdb lists only in-frame clones, some missing. The data hold under 85,000 clones, with roughly nine tenths observed a single time. Source: CD4+ or CD8+ T cells sorted from blood, taken in a trial of the OX40 agonist ivuxolimab. These receptor sequences come from an adult with an advanced solid tumor such as melanoma, head and neck, liver or kidney cancer. Each CDR3 is given with its conserved first and last residue. The D gene is left open where the match is weak. Some rows have no size entry. The others give once, few or many, or a class for an expanded clone.

d_call: .
clone_size: .
v_call: TRBV15
cdr3_length: 14
j_call: TRBJ1-1
cdr3_nt: TGTGCCACCAGATTGGGGGGGGGAGGCACTGAAGCTTTCTTT
cdr3_aa: CATRLGGGGTEAFF

d_call: .
clone_size: .
v_call: TRBV28
cdr3_length: 12
j_call: TRBJ2-4
cdr3_nt: TGTGCCAGCAGTTTTTTCACGGAGGGTACGTACTTC
cdr3_aa: CASSFFTEGTYF

d_call: TRBD1
clone_size: .
v_call: TRBV7-9
cdr3_length: 14
j_call: TRBJ2-2
cdr3_nt: TGTGCCAGCAGCTCGCAGGGGGACACCGGGGAGCTGTTTTTT
cdr3_aa: CASSSQGDTGELFF

d_call: TRBD1
clone_size: .
v_call: TRBV11-3
cdr3_length: 15
j_call: TRBJ2-1
cdr3_nt: TGTGCCAGCAGCTTAGAACAGGGGGGAGACAATGAGCAGTTCTTC
cdr3_aa: CASSLEQGGDNEQFF

d_call: TRBD1
clone_size: .
v_call: TRBV9
cdr3_length: 13
j_call: TRBJ1-2
cdr3_nt: TGTGCCAGCAGCGGGGGACAGGGGATAGGCTACACCTTC
cdr3_aa: CASSGGQGIGYTF

d_call: .
clone_size: .
v_call: TRBV9
cdr3_length: 17
j_call: TRBJ1-4
cdr3_nt: TGTGCCAGCAGCGTAGGGGCGTCAGGGAGAGCTAATGAAAAACTGTTTTTT
cdr3_aa: CASSVGASGRANEKLFF

d_call: .
clone_size: .
v_call: TRBV30
cdr3_length: 12
j_call: TRBJ1-5
cdr3_nt: TGTGCCTGGAGTCCGAGCAATCAGCCCCAGCATTTT
cdr3_aa: CAWSPSNQPQHF

d_call: .
clone_size: .
v_call: TRBV7-2
cdr3_length: 14
j_call: TRBJ1-5
cdr3_nt: TGTGCCAGCAGCCCCTTCCATAGCAATCAGCCCCAGCATTTT
cdr3_aa: CASSPFHSNQPQHF

d_call: TRBD1
clone_size: .
v_call: TRBV28
cdr3_length: 13
j_call: TRBJ1-2
cdr3_nt: TGTGCCAGTAGGACAGGTGACCTTTATGGCTACACCTTC
cdr3_aa: CASRTGDLYGYTF

d_call: .
clone_size: .
v_call: TRBV6-5
cdr3_length: 13
j_call: TRBJ1-1
cdr3_nt: TGTGCCAGCAGTTACTTCACCAACACTGAAGCTTTCTTT
cdr3_aa: CASSYFTNTEAFF

d_call: .
clone_size: .
v_call: TRBV5-1
cdr3_length: 15
j_call: TRBJ2-2
cdr3_nt: TGCGCCAGCAGCTTGGGAGGGACGGACACCGGGGAGCTGTTTTTT
cdr3_aa: CASSLGGTDTGELFF

d_call: TRBD1
clone_size: .
v_call: TRBV5-6
cdr3_length: 16
j_call: TRBJ1-1
cdr3_nt: TGTGCCAGCAGCTTTTACAGGGGGCGCGGCCACACTGAAGCTTTCTTT
cdr3_aa: CASSFYRGRGHTEAFF

d_call: TRBD2
clone_size: .
v_call: TRBV4-1
cdr3_length: 18
j_call: TRBJ2-3
cdr3_nt: TGCGCCAGCAGCCAAGACGGGACTAGCGGGGGAAGCACAGATACGCAGTATTTT
cdr3_aa: CASSQDGTSGGSTDTQYF

d_call: TRBD1
clone_size: .
v_call: TRBV27
cdr3_length: 15
j_call: TRBJ1-2
cdr3_nt: TGTGCCAGCAGTTTATCAGGGGGCGGGTACTATGGCTACACCTTC
cdr3_aa: CASSLSGGGYYGYTF

d_call: .
clone_size: few
v_call: TRBV21-1
cdr3_length: 21
j_call: TRBJ2-6
cdr3_nt: .
cdr3_aa: CASSKEGGQRPYECGANVLTF

d_call: TRBD1
clone_size: once
v_call: TRBV7-3
cdr3_length: 16
j_call: TRBJ2-7
cdr3_nt: TGTGCCAGCAGCCCAGCACCGGGACAGGGGGCCGACGAGCAGTACTTC
cdr3_aa: CASSPAPGQGADEQYF

d_call: .
clone_size: few
v_call: TRBV11-3
cdr3_length: 16
j_call: TRBJ2-1
cdr3_nt: TGTGCCAGCAGCTTAGGTGGGGCAGAACCCTACAATGAGCAGTTCTTC
cdr3_aa: CASSLGGAEPYNEQFF

d_call: .
clone_size: .
v_call: TRBV6-5
cdr3_length: 14
j_call: TRBJ2-7
cdr3_nt: TGTGCCAGCAGAAATGACAGGGACTGGGGCGAGCAGTACTTC
cdr3_aa: CASRNDRDWGEQYF

d_call: .
clone_size: .
v_call: TRBV7-7
cdr3_length: 14
j_call: TRBJ1-2
cdr3_nt: TGTGCCAGCAGAGTAGGGAGATCGGACTATGGCTACACCTTC
cdr3_aa: CASRVGRSDYGYTF

d_call: TRBD2
clone_size: .
v_call: TRBV29-1
cdr3_length: 14
j_call: TRBJ2-1
cdr3_nt: TGCAGCGTGGGCGGACTAGCGGGATACGGTGAGCAGTTCTTC
cdr3_aa: CSVGGLAGYGEQFF

d_call: TRBD2
clone_size: .
v_call: TRBV28
cdr3_length: 14
j_call: TRBJ2-5
cdr3_nt: TGTGCCAGCATTGGGGGGGGGAACCAAGAGACCCAGTACTTC
cdr3_aa: CASIGGGNQETQYF

d_call: .
clone_size: .
v_call: TRBV11-1
cdr3_length: 15
j_call: TRBJ2-7
cdr3_nt: TGTGCCAGCAGCTTAGACTTAAGCAACTCCTACGAGCAGTACTTC
cdr3_aa: CASSLDLSNSYEQYF